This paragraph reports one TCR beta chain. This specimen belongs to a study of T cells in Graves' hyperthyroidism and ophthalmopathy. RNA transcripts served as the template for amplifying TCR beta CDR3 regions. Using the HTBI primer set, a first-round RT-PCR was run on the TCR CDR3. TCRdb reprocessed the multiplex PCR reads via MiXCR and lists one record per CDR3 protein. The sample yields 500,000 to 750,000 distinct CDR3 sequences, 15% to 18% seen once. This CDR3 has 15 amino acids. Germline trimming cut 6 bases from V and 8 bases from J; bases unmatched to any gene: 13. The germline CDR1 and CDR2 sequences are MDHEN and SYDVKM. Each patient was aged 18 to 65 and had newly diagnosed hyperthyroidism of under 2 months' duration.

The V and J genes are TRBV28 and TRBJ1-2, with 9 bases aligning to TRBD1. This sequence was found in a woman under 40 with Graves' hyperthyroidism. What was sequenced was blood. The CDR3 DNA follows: TGTGCCAGCAGACAGACGACCGGGACAGGGAGCGGCTACACCTTC. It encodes CASRQTTGTGSGYTF.